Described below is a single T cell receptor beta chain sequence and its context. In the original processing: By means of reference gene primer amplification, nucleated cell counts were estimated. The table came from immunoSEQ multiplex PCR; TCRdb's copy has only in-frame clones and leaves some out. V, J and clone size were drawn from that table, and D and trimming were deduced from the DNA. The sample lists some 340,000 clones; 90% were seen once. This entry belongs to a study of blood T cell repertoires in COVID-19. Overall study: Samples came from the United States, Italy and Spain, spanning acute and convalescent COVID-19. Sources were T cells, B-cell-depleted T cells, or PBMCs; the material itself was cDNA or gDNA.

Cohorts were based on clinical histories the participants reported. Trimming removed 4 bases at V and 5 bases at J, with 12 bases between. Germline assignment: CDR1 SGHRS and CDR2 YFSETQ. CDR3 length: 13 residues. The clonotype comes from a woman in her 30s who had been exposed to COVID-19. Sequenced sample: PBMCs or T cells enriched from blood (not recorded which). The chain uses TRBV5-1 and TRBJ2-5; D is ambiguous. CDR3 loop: CASSPLVEETQYF. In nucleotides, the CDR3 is TGCGCCAGCAGCCCCCTTGTCGAGGAGACCCAGTACTTC.